The clone carrying this TCR beta chain was found many times. Its antigen remains unidentified. Amplified TCR beta CDR3 regions derived from RNA transcripts. HTBI primers were employed in a first-round RT-PCR of the TCR CDR3. TCRdb itself ran the multiplex PCR reads through MiXCR, one entry per CDR3 protein. The sample records more than 300,000 distinct CDR3 sequences, under 20% being singletons. This record comes from a study of T cells in Graves' hyperthyroidism and ophthalmopathy. Study observations and caveats: A model using 13 V-J features told ophthalmopathy apart from stable hyperthyroidism.

Diagnostic assessment was based on clinical symptoms, serum thyroxine and TRAb, thyroid ultrasound and orbital computed tomography. Germline V CDR1 and CDR2: SGHVS, FQNEAQ. The CDR3 is 17 residues long. V was clipped by 8 bases and J by 1 base; unmatched bases: 14. The specimen sequenced was blood. The chain has TRBV7-8 and TRBJ2-3; 8 positions agree with TRBD2. This receptor was identified in a man aged 18 to 35 with Graves' ophthalmopathy. In nucleotides, the CDR3 is TGTGCCAGCTTCCTGAGGGTAGCGGGATTTCGCACAGATACGCAGTATTTT. It codes for CASFLRVAGFRTDTQYF.